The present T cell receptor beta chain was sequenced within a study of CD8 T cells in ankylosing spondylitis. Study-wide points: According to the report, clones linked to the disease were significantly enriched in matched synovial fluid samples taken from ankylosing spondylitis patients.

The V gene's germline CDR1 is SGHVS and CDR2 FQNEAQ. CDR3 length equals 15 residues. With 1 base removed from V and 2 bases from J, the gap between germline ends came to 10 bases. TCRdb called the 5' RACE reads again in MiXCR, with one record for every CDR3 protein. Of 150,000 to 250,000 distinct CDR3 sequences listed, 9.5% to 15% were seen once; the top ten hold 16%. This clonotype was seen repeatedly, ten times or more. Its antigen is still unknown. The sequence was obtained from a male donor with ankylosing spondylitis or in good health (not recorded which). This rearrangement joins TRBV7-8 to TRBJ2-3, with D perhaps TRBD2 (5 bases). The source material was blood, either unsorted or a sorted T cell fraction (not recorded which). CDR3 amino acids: CASSLVAPNTDTQYF. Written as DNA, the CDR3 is TGTGCCAGCAGCTTAGTAGCGCCTAACACAGATACGCAGTATTTT.